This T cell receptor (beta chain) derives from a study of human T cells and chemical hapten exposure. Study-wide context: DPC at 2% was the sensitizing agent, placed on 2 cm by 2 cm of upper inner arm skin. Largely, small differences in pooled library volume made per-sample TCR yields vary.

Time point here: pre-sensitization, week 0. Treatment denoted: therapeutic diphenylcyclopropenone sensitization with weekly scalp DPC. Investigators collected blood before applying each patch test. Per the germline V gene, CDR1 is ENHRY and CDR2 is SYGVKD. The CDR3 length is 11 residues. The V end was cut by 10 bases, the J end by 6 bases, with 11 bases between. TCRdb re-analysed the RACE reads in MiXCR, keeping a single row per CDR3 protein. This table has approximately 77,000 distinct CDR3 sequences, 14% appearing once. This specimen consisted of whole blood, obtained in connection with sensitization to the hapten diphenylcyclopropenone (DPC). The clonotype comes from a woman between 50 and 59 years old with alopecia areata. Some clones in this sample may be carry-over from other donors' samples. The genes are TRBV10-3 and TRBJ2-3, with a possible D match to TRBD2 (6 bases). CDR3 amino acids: CATSGADTQYF. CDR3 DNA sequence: TGTGCCACCTCGGGAGCGGATACGCAGTATTTT.